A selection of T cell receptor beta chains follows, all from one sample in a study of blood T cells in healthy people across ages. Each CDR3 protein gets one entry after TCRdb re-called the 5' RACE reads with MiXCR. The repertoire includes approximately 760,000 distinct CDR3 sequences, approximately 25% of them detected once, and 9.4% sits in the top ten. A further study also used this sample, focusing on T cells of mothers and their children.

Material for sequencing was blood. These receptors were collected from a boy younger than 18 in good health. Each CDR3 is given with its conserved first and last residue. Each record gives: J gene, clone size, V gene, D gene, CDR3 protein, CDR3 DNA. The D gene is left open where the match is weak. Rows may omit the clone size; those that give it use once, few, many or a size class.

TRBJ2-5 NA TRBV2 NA CASSAQDIGYQETQYF TGTGCCAGCAGTGCCCAGGACATAGGGTACCAAGAGACCCAGTACTTC
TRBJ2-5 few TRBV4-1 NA CASSQAKSF TGCGCCAGCAGCCAAGCTAAGTCCTTC
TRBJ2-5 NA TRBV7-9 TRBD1 CASSQRIIETGQTEETQYF TGTGCCAGCAGCCAACGAATCATAGAAACGGGACAGACGGAAGAGACCCAGTATTTC
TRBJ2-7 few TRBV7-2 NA CASSFQATAYEQYF TGTGCCAGCAGCTTTCAGGCCACGGCCTACGAGCAGTACTTC
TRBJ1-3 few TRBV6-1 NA CASSEGTFSGNTIYF TGTGCCAGCAGTGAAGGGACCTTCTCTGGAAACACCATATATTTT
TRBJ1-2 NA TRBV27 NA CASSFGSGNGYTF TGTGCCAGCAGTTTTGGCTCTGGAAATGGCTACACCTTC
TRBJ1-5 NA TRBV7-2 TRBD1 CASSLAGTGGHPQHF TGTGCCAGCAGCTTAGCCGGGACAGGGGGTCATCCCCAGCATTTT
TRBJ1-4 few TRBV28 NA CATRSGNEKLFF TGTGCCACGCGCAGTGGGAATGAAAAACTGTTTTTT
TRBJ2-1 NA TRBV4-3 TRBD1 CASSQDPGQGWWNEQFF TGCGCCAGCAGCCAAGATCCTGGACAGGGGTGGTGGAATGAGCAGTTCTTC
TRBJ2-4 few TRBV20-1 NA CSAAGQGKNIQYF TGCAGTGCAGCGGGCCAGGGCAAAAACATTCAGTACTTC
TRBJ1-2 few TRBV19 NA CASSDSNYGYTF TGTGCCAGTAGCGACAGTAACTATGGCTACACCTTC
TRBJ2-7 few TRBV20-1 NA CSARVPNSYEQYF TGCAGTGCTAGAGTGCCGAACTCCTACGAGCAGTACTTC
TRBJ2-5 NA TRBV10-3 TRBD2 CAIREAGGRETQYF TGTGCCATCAGAGAAGCGGGGGGCCGGGAGACCCAGTACTTC
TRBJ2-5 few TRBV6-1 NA CASSEGVETQYF TGTGCCAGCAGTGAGGGGGTAGAGACCCAGTACTTC
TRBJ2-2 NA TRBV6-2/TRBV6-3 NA CASTRAGELFF TGTGCCAGCACAAGGGCCGGGGAGCTGTTTTTT
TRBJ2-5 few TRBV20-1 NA CSATVTGGAQETQYF TGCAGTGCTACTGTGACGGGGGGCGCCCAAGAGACCCAGTACTTC
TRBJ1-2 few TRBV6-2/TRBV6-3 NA CASSYSYGYTF TGTGCCAGCAGTTACTCGTATGGCTACACCTTC
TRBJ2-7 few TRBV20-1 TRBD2 CSARNRNGTTFGEQYF TGCAGTGCTAGAAATAGGAACGGGACTACTTTCGGTGAGCAGTACTTC
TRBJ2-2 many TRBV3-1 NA CASNRLAGELFF TGTGCCAGCAACAGACTAGCCGGGGAGCTGTTTTTT
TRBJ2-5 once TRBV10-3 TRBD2 CAISDPVASGSGETQYF TGTGCCATCAGTGACCCGGTAGCTAGCGGGAGCGGGGAGACCCAGTACTTC
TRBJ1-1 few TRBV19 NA CASSATVNTEAFF TGTGCCAGTAGCGCGACAGTGAACACTGAAGCTTTCTTT
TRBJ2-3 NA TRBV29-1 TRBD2 CSGGGGLAGSTDTQYF TGCAGCGGAGGGGGCGGACTAGCGGGTAGCACAGATACGCAGTATTTT
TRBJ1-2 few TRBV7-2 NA CASSAKRGYGYTF TGTGCCAGCAGCGCGAAGAGGGGGTATGGCTACACCTTC
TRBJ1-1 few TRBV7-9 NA CASSGTEAFF TGTGCCAGCAGCGGGACGGAAGCTTTCTTT
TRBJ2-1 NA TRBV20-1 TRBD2 CSAGGTSGLFYEQFF TGCAGTGCTGGAGGGACTAGCGGCTTGTTTTATGAGCAGTTCTTC
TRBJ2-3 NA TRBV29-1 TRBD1 CSVEGGRTGGYTDTQYF TGCAGCGTTGAAGGGGGGAGGACAGGGGGCTACACAGATACGCAGTATTTT
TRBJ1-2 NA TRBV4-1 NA CASSQSRGALGYGYTF TGCGCCAGCAGCCAATCAAGGGGCGCACTCGGATATGGCTACACCTTC
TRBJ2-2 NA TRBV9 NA CASSSSGRTGELFF TGTGCCAGCAGCTCCAGTGGGCGCACCGGGGAGCTGTTTTTT
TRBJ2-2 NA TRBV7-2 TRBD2 CASSTFRGGYTGELFF TGTGCCAGCAGCACCTTCCGGGGGGGTTACACCGGGGAGCTGTTTTTT
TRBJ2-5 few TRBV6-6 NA CASWPGLRIEPQYF TGTGCCAGCTGGCCCGGACTCCGCATCGAGCCCCAGTACTTC